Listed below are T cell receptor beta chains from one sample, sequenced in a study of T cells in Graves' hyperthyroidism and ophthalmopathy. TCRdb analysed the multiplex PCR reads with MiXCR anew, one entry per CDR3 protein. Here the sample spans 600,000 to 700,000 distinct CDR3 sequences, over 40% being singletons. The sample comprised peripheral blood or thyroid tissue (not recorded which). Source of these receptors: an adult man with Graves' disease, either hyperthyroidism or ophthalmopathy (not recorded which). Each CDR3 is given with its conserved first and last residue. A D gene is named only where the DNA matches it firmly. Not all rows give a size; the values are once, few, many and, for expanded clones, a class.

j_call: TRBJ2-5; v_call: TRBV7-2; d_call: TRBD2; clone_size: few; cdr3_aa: CASSQVAGVETQYF; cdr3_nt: TGTGCCAGCAGCCAAGTAGCGGGAGTGGAGACCCAGTACTTC
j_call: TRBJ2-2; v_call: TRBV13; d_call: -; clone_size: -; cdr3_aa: CASSLTAGNTGELFF; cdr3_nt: TGTGCCAGCAGCTTGACTGCGGGGAACACCGGGGAGCTGTTTTTT
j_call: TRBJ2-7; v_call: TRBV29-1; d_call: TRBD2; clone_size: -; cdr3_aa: CSVQAGTYEQYF; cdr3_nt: TGCAGCGTTCAAGCGGGAACCTACGAGCAGTACTTC
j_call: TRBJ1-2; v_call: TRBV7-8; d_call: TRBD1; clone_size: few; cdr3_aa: CASSSETDRGYGYTF; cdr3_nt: TGTGCCAGCAGCTCCGAAACGGACAGGGGCTATGGCTACACCTTC
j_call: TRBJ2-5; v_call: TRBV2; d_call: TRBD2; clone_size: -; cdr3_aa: CASRTRLAGGLGQETQYF; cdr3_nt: TGTGCCAGCAGAACCCGACTAGCGGGAGGCTTAGGACAAGAGACCCAGTACTTC
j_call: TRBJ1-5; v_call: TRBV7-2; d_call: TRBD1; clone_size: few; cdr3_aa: CASSEQGIGNQPQHF; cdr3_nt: TGTGCCAGCAGCGAACAGGGGATTGGCAATCAGCCCCAGCATTTT
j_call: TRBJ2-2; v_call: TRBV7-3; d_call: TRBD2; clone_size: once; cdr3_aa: CASSPTSGVDTGELFF; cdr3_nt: TGTGCCAGCAGCCCCACTAGCGGGGTCGACACCGGGGAGCTGTTTTTT
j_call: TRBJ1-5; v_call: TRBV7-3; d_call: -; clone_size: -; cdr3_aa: CASSQPERLGNQPQHF; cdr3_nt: TGCGCCAGCAGCCAACCGGAAAGACTCGGCAATCAGCCCCAGCATTTT
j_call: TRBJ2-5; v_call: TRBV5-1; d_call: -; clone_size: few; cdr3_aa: CASSSGDGRTQYF; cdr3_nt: TGCGCCAGCAGCTCAGGGGACGGCAGAACCCAGTACTTC
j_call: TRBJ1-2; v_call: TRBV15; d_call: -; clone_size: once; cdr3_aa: CATQIRDPYGYTF; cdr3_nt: TGTGCCACCCAGATTAGGGACCCCTATGGCTACACCTTC
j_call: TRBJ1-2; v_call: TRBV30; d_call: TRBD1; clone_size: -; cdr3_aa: CAWSETGYGYTF; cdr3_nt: TGTGCCTGGAGTGAGACAGGGTATGGCTACACCTTC
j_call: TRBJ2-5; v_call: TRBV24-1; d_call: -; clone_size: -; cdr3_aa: CATSCQGRETQYF; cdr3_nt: TGTGCCACCAGCTGCCAGGGACGGGAGACCCAGTACTTC
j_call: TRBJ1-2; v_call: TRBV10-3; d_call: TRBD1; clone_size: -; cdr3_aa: CATWTGDNYGYTF; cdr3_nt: TGTGCCACCTGGACAGGGGATAACTATGGCTACACCTTC
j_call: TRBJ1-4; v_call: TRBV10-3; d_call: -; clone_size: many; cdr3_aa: CAISDDRTSTNEKLFF; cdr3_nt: TGTGCCATCAGTGACGATAGAACCTCAACTAATGAAAAACTGTTTTTT
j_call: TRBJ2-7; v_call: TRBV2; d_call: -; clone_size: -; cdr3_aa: CASSEEGGGLSYEQYF; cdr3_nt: TGTGCCAGCAGTGAAGAGGGCGGCGGGCTATCCTACGAGCAGTACTTC
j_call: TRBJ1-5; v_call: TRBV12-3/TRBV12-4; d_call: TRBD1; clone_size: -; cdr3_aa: CASRPMTGADNQPQHF; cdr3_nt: TGTGCCAGCAGGCCGATGACAGGGGCCGACAATCAGCCCCAGCATTTT
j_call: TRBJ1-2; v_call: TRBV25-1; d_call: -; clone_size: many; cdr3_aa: CASSGVGRNYGYTF; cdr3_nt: TGTGCCAGCAGTGGGGTGGGACGGAACTATGGCTACACCTTC
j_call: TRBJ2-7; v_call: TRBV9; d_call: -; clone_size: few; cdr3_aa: CASSARTGGSDYEQYF; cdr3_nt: TGTGCCAGCAGCGCACGTACCGGGGGATCAGACTACGAGCAGTACTTC
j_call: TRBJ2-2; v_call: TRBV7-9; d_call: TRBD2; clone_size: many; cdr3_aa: CASSRTSEHTGELFF; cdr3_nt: TGTGCCAGCAGCCGGACTAGCGAGCACACCGGGGAGCTGTTTTTT